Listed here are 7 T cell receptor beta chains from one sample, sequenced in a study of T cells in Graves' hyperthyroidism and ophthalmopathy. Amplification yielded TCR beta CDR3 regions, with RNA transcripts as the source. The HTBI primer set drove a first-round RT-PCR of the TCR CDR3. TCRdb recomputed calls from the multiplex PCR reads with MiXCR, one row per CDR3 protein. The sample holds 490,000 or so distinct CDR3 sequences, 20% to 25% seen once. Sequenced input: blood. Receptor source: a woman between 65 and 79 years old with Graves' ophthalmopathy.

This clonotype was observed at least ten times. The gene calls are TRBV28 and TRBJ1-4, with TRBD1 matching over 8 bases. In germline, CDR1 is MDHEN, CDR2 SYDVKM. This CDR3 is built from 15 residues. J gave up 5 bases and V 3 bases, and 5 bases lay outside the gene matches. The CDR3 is CASSFRRTGNEKLFF. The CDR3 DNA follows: TGTGCCAGCAGTTTTAGGCGGACAGGGAATGAAAAACTGTTTTTT.

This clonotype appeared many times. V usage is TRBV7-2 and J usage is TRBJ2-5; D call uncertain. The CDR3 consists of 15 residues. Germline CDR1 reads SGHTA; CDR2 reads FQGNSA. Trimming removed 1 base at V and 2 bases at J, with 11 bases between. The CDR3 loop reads CASSLVRASQETQYF. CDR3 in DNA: TGTGCCAGCAGCTTAGTTAGGGCGAGTCAAGAGACCCAGTACTTC.

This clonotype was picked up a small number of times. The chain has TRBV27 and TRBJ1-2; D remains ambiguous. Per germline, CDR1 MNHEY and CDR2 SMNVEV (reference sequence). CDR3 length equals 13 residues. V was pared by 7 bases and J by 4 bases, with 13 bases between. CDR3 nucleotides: TGTGCCAGCATCCATCCCTTTCCCTATGGCTACACCTTC. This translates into CASIHPFPYGYTF.

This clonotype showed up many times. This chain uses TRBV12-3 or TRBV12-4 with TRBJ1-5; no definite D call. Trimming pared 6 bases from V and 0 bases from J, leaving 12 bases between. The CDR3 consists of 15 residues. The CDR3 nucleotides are TGTGCCAGCAGGCTCCAGTCCTATAGCAATCAGCCCCAGCATTTT. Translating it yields CASRLQSYSNQPQHF.

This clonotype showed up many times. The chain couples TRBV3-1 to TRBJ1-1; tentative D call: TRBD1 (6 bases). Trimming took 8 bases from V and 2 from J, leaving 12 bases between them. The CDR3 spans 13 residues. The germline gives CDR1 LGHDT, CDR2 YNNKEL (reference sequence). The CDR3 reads CASRGAANTEAFF. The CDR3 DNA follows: TGTGCCAGCCGGGGGGCAGCCAACACTGAAGCTTTCTTT. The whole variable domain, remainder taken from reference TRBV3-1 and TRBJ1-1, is DTAVSQTPKYLVTQMGNDKSIKCEQNLGHDTMYWYKQDSKKFLKIMFSYNNKELIINETVPNRFSPKSPDKAHLNLHINSLELGDSAVYFCASRGAANTEAFFGQGTRLTVV.

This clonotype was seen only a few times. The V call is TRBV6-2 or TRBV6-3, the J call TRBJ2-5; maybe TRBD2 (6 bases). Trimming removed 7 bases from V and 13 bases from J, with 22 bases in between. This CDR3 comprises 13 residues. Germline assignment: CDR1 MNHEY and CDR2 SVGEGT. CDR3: CASTNRRSGVSYF. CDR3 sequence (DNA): TGTGCCAGCACCAACCGACGATCGGGGGTTTCGTACTTC.

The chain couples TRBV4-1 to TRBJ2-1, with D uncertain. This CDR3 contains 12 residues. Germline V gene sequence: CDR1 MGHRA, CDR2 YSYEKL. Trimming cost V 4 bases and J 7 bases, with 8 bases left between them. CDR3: CASSRDMNEQFF. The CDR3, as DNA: TGCGCCAGCAGCCGAGACATGAATGAGCAGTTCTTC.